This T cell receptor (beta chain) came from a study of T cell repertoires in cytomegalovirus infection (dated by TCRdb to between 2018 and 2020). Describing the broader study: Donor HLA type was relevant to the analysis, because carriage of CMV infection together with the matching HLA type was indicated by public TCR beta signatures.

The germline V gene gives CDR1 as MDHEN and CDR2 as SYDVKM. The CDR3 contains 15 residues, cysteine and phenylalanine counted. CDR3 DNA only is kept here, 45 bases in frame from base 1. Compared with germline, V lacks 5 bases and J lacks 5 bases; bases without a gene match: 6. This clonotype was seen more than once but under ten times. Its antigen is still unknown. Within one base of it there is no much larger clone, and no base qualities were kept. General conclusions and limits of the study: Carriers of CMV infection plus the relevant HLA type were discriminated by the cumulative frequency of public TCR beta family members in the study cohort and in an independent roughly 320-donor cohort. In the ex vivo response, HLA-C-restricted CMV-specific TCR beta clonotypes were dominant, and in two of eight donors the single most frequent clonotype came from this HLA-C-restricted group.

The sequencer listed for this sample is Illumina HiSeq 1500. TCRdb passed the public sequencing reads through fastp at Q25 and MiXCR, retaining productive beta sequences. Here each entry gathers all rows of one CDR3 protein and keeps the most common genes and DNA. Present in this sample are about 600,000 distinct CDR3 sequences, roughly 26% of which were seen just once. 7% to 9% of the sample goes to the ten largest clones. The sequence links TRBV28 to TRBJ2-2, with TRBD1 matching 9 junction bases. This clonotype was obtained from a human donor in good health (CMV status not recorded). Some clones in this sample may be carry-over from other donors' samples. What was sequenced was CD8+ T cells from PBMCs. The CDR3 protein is CASSTRDRVTGELFF. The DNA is TGTGCCAGCAGTACCAGGGACAGGGTTACCGGGGAGCTGTTTTTT. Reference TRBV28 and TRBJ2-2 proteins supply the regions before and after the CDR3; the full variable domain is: DVKVTQSSRYLVKRTGEKVFLECVQDMDHENMFWYRQDPGLGLRLIYFSYDVKMKEKGDIPEGYSVSREKKERFSLILESASTNQTSMYLCASSTRDRVTGELFFGEGSRLTVL.